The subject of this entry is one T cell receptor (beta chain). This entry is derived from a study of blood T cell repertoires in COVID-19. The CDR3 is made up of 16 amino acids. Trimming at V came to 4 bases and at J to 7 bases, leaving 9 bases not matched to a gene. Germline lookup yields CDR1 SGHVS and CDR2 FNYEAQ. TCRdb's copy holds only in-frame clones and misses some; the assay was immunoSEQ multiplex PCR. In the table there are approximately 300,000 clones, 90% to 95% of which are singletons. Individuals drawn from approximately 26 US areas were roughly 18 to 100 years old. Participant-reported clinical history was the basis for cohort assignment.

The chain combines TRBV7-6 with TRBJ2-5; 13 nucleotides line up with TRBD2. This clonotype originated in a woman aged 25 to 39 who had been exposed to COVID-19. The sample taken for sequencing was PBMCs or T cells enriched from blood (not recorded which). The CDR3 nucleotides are TGTGCCAGCAGCTCGGGACTAGCGGGGCCTGGGGGGACCCAGTACTTC. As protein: CASSSGLAGPGGTQYF.